These 15 T cell receptor beta chains came from one sample sequenced in a study of T-cell reconstitution after alpha-beta-depleted transplantation in children (dated by TCRdb to between 2015 and 2016). Library generation was performed with PCR. Sequencer: Illumina HiSeq 2500. TCR library preparation used molecular barcoding, with unique molecular identifiers applied to normalize quantification of the TCRbeta repertoire. TCRdb cleaned the public reads at Q25 with fastp, built clones with MiXCR and kept in-frame beta chains. Each record represents a unique CDR3 protein, reported with the most common genes and DNA among its rows. This sample has around 800,000 distinct CDR3 sequences in its table, and approximately 15% of those were observed once. The ten largest clonotypes hold roughly 5% of the sample. Explained via the paper, the treatment or condition label denotes: allogeneic hematopoietic cell transplantation with graft depleted of TCRalphabeta T cells and CD19 B cells.

This specimen consisted of PBMCs, mostly from graft donor cells, obtained 360 days after TCRalphabeta/CD19-depleted stem cell transplant. The receptors stem from a male patient aged 5 to 17 who had a stem cell transplant for acute lymphoblastic leukemia, so the T cells may come from the graft donor.

This clonotype was detected many times. The V and J genes are TRBV7-6 and TRBJ1-4; no reliable D call. Trimming left V 5 bases short and J 8 bases short, with 9 bases between. CDR3 length: 12 amino acids. Germline V gene lookup returns CDR1 SGHVS and CDR2 FNYEAQ. In DNA form, the CDR3 reads TGTGCCAGCAGCCCGGTGATGGAAAAACTGTTTTTT. Its translation: CASSPVMEKLFF.

The chain combines TRBV7-3 with TRBJ2-3; tentatively, D is TRBD2 (5 bases). Germline loops: CDR1 SGHTA, CDR2 FQGTGA. V was shortened by 3 bases and J by 6 bases, with 10 bases between the two germline ends. The CDR3 length is 13 residues. In nucleotides, the CDR3 is TGTGCCAGCAGCTTCGGGAAATGGGATACGCAGTATTTT. The encoded protein is CASSFGKWDTQYF.

The chain has TRBV29-1 and TRBJ1-1, with a tentative D call TRBD1 (5 bases). V lost 4 bases, J lost 1 base, and 16 bases lay in between. Germline V lookup: CDR1 SQVTM, CDR2 ANQGSEA. This CDR3 has 15 residues. CDR3 sequence (DNA): TGCAGCGTTGTAGGGGAAACGCATAGGAACACTGAAGCTTTCTTT. This codes for CSVVGETHRNTEAFF. Filled out from reference TRBV29-1 and TRBJ1-1, the complete variable domain reads SAVISQKPSRDICQRGTSLTIQCQVDSQVTMMFWYRQQPGQSLTLIATANQGSEATYESGFVIDKFPISRPNLTFSTLTVSNMSPEDSSIYLCSVVGETHRNTEAFFGQGTRLTVV.

The chain is built from TRBV12-3 or TRBV12-4 and TRBJ2-7; 7 bases fit TRBD2. The V gene end was trimmed by 1 base and the J gene end by 7 bases; junction bases not matched to a gene: 10. There are 15 residues in the CDR3. The CDR3 loop reads CASSLGGRSLGEQYF. CDR3 bases: TGTGCCAGCAGTTTAGGCGGGAGAAGTCTGGGGGAGCAGTACTTC.

The chain joins TRBV11-2 to TRBJ2-7; the D gene is possibly TRBD1 (6 bases). The CDR3 covers 19 residues. Germline V lookup: CDR1 SGHAT, CDR2 FQNNGV. The ends were cut back, 5 bases at V and 2 bases at J, with 28 bases in the middle. The CDR3 reads CASSPIGRPGHPETYEQYF. The CDR3, as DNA: TGTGCCAGCAGCCCGATAGGAAGACCGGGACACCCTGAAACCTACGAGCAGTACTTC.

This clonotype was counted only a few times. The chain employs TRBV10-3 and TRBJ2-7; TRBD2 might be the D (5 bases). The CDR3 is 12 amino acids. Per germline, CDR1 ENHRY and CDR2 SYGVKD. The V end lost 8 bases, the J end lost 5 bases, and 13 bases lay between the germline ends. The CDR3 coding sequence is TGTGCCATCTCCAGGTGGGAGAACGAGCAGTACTTC. Translating it yields CAISRWENEQYF.

In its sample, this clonotype was seen a few times. The genes are TRBV11-2 and TRBJ2-1, with 7 bases identical to TRBD1. CDR3 size: 13 residues. Looked up from germline, CDR1 is SGHAT and CDR2 is FQNNGV. Trimming removed 1 base from V and 15 bases from J; junction bases left unmatched: 9. CDR3 residues: CASSLGGGPPRFF. The CDR3 DNA follows: TGTGCCAGCAGCTTAGGAGGGGGCCCTCCCCGGTTCTTC.

This clonotype appeared a few times. The gene calls are TRBV5-1 and TRBJ1-5; weak D call: TRBD1 (6 bases). CDR1 is SGHRS, CDR2 YFSETQ, per germline. This CDR3 comprises 14 residues. The ends were cut back, 5 bases at V and 3 bases at J, with 12 bases in the middle. For the CDR3, the DNA is TGCGCCAGCAGTGCAGGGGCCGTCAATCAGCCCCAGCATTTT. Amino acids: CASSAGAVNQPQHF.

This clonotype was seen repeatedly, ten times or more. The chain links TRBV12-3 or TRBV12-4 to TRBJ2-3; 8 bases agree with TRBD2. The ends lost 3 bases at V and 4 bases at J; junction bases unmatched: 9. The CDR3 has 16 residues. As DNA, the CDR3 is TGTGCCAGCAGTTTGCGGGAAGCGGGAGACGCAGATACGCAGTATTTT. Protein product: CASSLREAGDADTQYF.

This clonotype was counted between two and nine times. The chain links TRBV3-1 to TRBJ1-1; unclear D gene. This CDR3 region has 15 residues. Deletions cut 7 bases from V and 1 base from J, with 16 bases between. Germline loops: CDR1 LGHDT, CDR2 YNNKEL (reference sequence). This CDR3 is CASTLTAAQNTEAFF. Here the CDR3 DNA reads TGTGCCAGCACCCTTACCGCGGCCCAGAACACTGAAGCTTTCTTT.

The sample holds a few counts of this clonotype. This rearrangement joins TRBV7-3 to TRBJ2-1; TRBD1 is a possible D gene (5 bases). Germline V gene sequence: CDR1 SGHTA, CDR2 FQGTGA. Between the trimmed V and J ends, which lost 0 bases and 9 bases, there was a span of 12 bases. The CDR3 extends over 14 amino acids. The CDR3 DNA reads TGTGCCAGCAGCTTAACGCCAGGACATGGTGAGCAGTTCTTC. Its protein is CASSLTPGHGEQFF.

DNA for the CDR3: TGTGCCAGCAGCGGATATAGCGGGAGGGCCTACAATGAGCAGTTCTTC. Protein sequence: CASSGYSGRAYNEQFF. The chain combines TRBV7-6 with TRBJ2-1; 11 bases agree with TRBD2. This CDR3 is 16 amino acids long. J gave up 2 bases and V 5 bases, and 5 bases lay outside the gene matches. Germline-derived CDR1 and CDR2 are SGHVS and FNYEAQ.

The chain is built from TRBV29-1 and TRBJ2-6; D possibly corresponds to TRBD1 (6 bases). Germline assignment: CDR1 SQVTM and CDR2 ANQGSEA. V dropped 4 bases and J dropped 2 bases, with 33 bases sitting between them. The CDR3 sequence is 22 residues long. The DNA for the CDR3 is TGCAGCGTTGGGGTTAGGGTGGTCAGAAATGACAGGTGGCCACCTGGGGCCAACGTCCTGACTTTC. Its protein product is CSVGVRVVRNDRWPPGANVLTF.

The rearrangement links TRBV24-1 to TRBJ1-1; tentatively, D is TRBD1 (6 bases). Germline lookup yields CDR1 KGHDR and CDR2 SFDVKD. The CDR3 contains 15 residues. Trimming shortened V by 5 bases and J by 2 bases, and 14 bases separated the two germline ends. CDR3 protein: CATSAPGQSNTEAFF. The DNA of the CDR3 is TGTGCCACCAGTGCCCCCGGACAGTCTAACACTGAAGCTTTCTTT.

The V gene is TRBV11-2, the J gene TRBJ2-1; 8 bases align to TRBD2. The junction had 7 bases not matched to a gene; V was cut back by 4 bases and J by 8 bases. This CDR3 has 14 residues. Germline CDR1 and CDR2: SGHAT and FQNNGV. CDR3 bases: TGTGCCAGCAGCTCCAGCGGGAGCGGAGATGAGCAGTTCTTC. Its protein product is CASSSSGSGDEQFF.